This T cell receptor beta chain is drawn from a study of blood T cell repertoires in COVID-19. Germline V CDR1 and CDR2: SGHRS, YFSETQ. Trimming cost V 0 bases and J 3 bases; bases outside gene matches: 4. The CDR3 extends over 15 amino acids. Original handling: Using reference gene primer amplification, nucleated cell counts were estimated. Measured with immunoSEQ multiplex PCR; TCRdb has only the in-frame clones, and not every one. That table supplies the V and J calls and clone size; D and trimming were determined from the DNA. The data contain about 93,000 clones, about 92% of them singletons. The rearrangement uses TRBV5-1 and TRBJ2-3, with 7 bases aligning to TRBD2. Sequencing was carried out using peripheral blood. The clonotype originates from a man aged 45-65 years with acute or convalescent COVID-19. The CDR3 DNA is TGCGCCAGCAGCTTGGACAGCGGGGAGACAGATACGCAGTATTTT. Protein sequence: CASSLDSGETDTQYF.